These 14 T cell receptor beta chains came from one sample sequenced in a study of T cells in Graves' hyperthyroidism and ophthalmopathy. Amplification of TCR beta CDR3 regions used RNA as the template. When the TCR CDR3 underwent first-round RT-PCR, the HTBI primer set was used. MiXCR, run by TCRdb on the multiplex PCR reads, gives a single entry per CDR3 protein. In the table there are more than 250,000 distinct CDR3 sequences, 13% to 15% of which are singletons. Material for sequencing was blood. Receptors were obtained from a woman aged 45-60 years with Graves' hyperthyroidism that later progressed to Graves' ophthalmopathy.

This clonotype was seen at least ten times. The J gene is TRBJ2-7, the V gene TRBV11-3; D gene ambiguous. Germline CDR1 is SGHNT and CDR2 is YENEEA. The V end lost 4 bases, the J end lost 6 bases, and 13 bases lay between the germline ends. The CDR3 covers 13 residues. In DNA, the CDR3 is TGTGCCAGCAGCTCCTTATACTCGACCGAGCAGTACTTC. It yields the protein CASSSLYSTEQYF.

Only a few counts were recorded for this clonotype. The chain joins TRBV20-1 to TRBJ1-2; D gene uncertain. This CDR3 spans 12 amino acids. Germline loops: CDR1 DFQATT, CDR2 SNEGSKA (reference sequence). Trimming removed 3 bases at V and 4 bases at J, with 9 bases between. CDR3 loop: CSARDGSYGYTF. CDR3 sequence (DNA): TGCAGTGCTAGGGATGGGTCCTATGGCTACACCTTC.

This clonotype has more than one count but fewer than ten. J is TRBJ1-1 and V is TRBV19, with D perhaps TRBD1 (6 bases). The CDR3 is 13 residues long. Germline CDR1 LNHDA, CDR2 SQIVND (reference sequence). V lost 4 bases, J lost 4 bases, and 10 bases lay in between. The CDR3 DNA reads as TGTGCCAGTAGTAAGGGGGTCGGCACTGAAGCTTTCTTT. Translation: CASSKGVGTEAFF.

This clonotype was seen repeatedly, ten times or more. The V and J genes are TRBV28 and TRBJ1-2; D is uncertain. V shed 1 base and J shed 8 bases, with 8 bases lying between them. The CDR3 has 12 amino acids. Germline-derived CDR1 and CDR2 are MDHEN and SYDVKM. In DNA form, the CDR3 reads TGTGCCAGCAGTTTATCCGTCCAGGGCTACACCTTC. This translates into CASSLSVQGYTF.

This rearrangement joins TRBV6-1 to TRBJ1-2; 7 bases are shared with TRBD1. V shed 6 bases, J shed 13 bases, and the junction held 11 bases outside the gene matches. The CDR3 extends over 12 amino acids. Germline V gene sequence: CDR1 MNHNS, CDR2 SASEGT. The CDR3 nucleotides read TGTGCCAGCAGCTTCGACAGGGAGGAATCCACCTTC. Protein: CASSFDREESTF.

In this sample, this clonotype turned up many times. The chain recombines TRBV30 with TRBJ2-3, with unresolved D. With 1 base removed from V and 6 bases from J, the gap between germline ends came to 14 bases. CDR1 and CDR2 from the germline V gene are GTSNPN and SVGIG (reference sequence). The CDR3 has 14 amino acids. For the CDR3, the DNA is TGTGCCTGGAGTGCGGCCCGCGAAATCGATACGCAGTATTTT. It codes for CAWSAAREIDTQYF.

This clonotype was detected many times. This chain joins TRBV6-2 or TRBV6-3 and TRBJ2-2; D assignment may be TRBD1 or TRBD2 (5 bases each). There are 16 residues in the CDR3. V lost 7 bases, J lost 5 bases, and 20 bases lay in between. Germline V CDR1 and CDR2: MNHEY, SVGEGT. For the CDR3, the DNA is TGTGCCAGCACCTTATTAACGGGGCTCAGGACCGGGGAGCTGTTTTTT. Translation: CASTLLTGLRTGELFF.

Ten or more counts support this clonotype. The chain joins TRBV11-2 to TRBJ1-1; no clear D. The germline V and J ends were trimmed by 7 bases and 3 bases, with 12 bases remaining between them. The CDR3 spans 13 residues. Per the germline V gene, CDR1 is SGHAT and CDR2 is FQNNGV. This CDR3 is CASTPYRYTEAFF. The DNA of the CDR3 is TGTGCCAGCACCCCGTATAGATACACTGAAGCTTTCTTT.

This clonotype came up many times. The V and J genes are TRBV5-1 and TRBJ2-3, with no clear D. Trimming took off 1 base at V and 6 bases at J, with 12 bases between the two ends. This CDR3 is 14 amino acids long. CDR1 is SGHRS and CDR2 is YFSETQ in the germline V gene. In DNA form, the CDR3 reads TGCGCCAGCAGCTTGACCAAACAGTCTGATACGCAGTATTTT. This codes for CASSLTKQSDTQYF. Supplemented by reference TRBV5-1 and TRBJ2-3, the full variable domain reads KAGVTQTPRYLIKTRGQQVTLSCSPISGHRSVSWYQQTPGQGLQFLFEYFSETQRNKGNFPGRFSGRQFSNSRSEMNVSTLELGDSALYLCASSLTKQSDTQYFGPGTRLTVL.

This clonotype was recorded a few times. The CDR3 region has the DNA TGCAGTGCTTTAGAAGGGGCCAGCAATCAGCCCCAGCATTTT. This codes for CSALEGASNQPQHF. V is TRBV20-1 and J is TRBJ1-5; tentative D call: TRBD1 (5 bases). The germline CDR1 and CDR2 sequences are DFQATT and SNEGSKA (reference sequence). The CDR3 loop spans 14 amino acids. V dropped 5 bases and J dropped 1 base, with 12 bases sitting between them.

This clonotype was seen repeatedly, ten times or more. This sequence joins TRBV2 and TRBJ2-7; 8 bases are shared with TRBD1. This CDR3 contains 12 residues. The germline gives CDR1 SNHLY, CDR2 FYNNEI. Trimming at V came to 7 bases and at J to 7 bases, leaving 6 bases not matched to a gene. The CDR3 loop reads CASNRDRTEQYF. CDR3 nucleotides: TGTGCCAGCAACCGGGACAGGACGGAGCAGTACTTC.

Many counts were recorded for this clonotype. The chain combines TRBV7-3 with TRBJ2-1; TRBD2 aligns across 13 bases. CDR3 length: 16 amino acids. Germline V gene sequence: CDR1 SGHTA, CDR2 FQGTGA. J lost 7 bases, V lost 7 bases, and 10 bases had no gene match. CDR3 protein: CASTDQGLAGRNEQFF. Written as DNA, the CDR3 is TGTGCCAGCACCGATCAGGGACTAGCGGGAAGGAATGAGCAGTTCTTC. The variable domain in full, completed from reference TRBV7-3 and TRBJ2-1, reads GAGVSQTPSNKVTEKGKYVELRCDPISGHTALYWYRQSLGQGPEFLIYFQGTGAADDSGLPNDRFFAVRPEGSVSTLKIQRTERGDSAVYLCASTDQGLAGRNEQFFGPGTRLTVL.

This clonotype was counted between two and nine times. The chain links TRBV9 to TRBJ2-3; 12 bases agree with TRBD2. Germline CDR1 and CDR2: SGDLS and YYNGEE. CDR3 length: 17 amino acids. V was pared by 3 bases and J by 3 bases, with 8 bases of the junction left unmatched. This chain's CDR3 is CASSALGGTSGTDTQYF. The CDR3 coding sequence is TGTGCCAGCAGCGCCTTGGGGGGGACTAGCGGGACAGATACGCAGTATTTT.

The table lists this clonotype with many counts. The chain joins TRBV28 to TRBJ2-1, with a weak D call TRBD2 (5 bases). V lost 5 bases to trimming and J lost 2 bases, with 13 bases between them. Germline V gene data show CDR1 as MDHEN and CDR2 as SYDVKM. The CDR3 is 15 amino acids. The CDR3 sequence: CASSLPGFAYNEQFF. CDR3 coding DNA: TGTGCCAGCAGTCTTCCGGGATTTGCCTACAATGAGCAGTTCTTC.